The 9 T cell receptor beta chains below were found in one sample sequenced in a study of T cells after yellow fever vaccination (dated by TCRdb to 2018 to 2020). The method was 5' RACE. The reads were generated on an Illumina HiSeq 2500. TCRdb cleaned the public reads at Q25 with fastp, built clones with MiXCR and kept in-frame beta chains. CDR3 protein sequences are deduplicated, and each keeps its most common genes and DNA. This sample is represented by 610,000 or so distinct CDR3 sequences; roughly an eighth of them were singletons. The ten top clones hold about 16% of the sample. The treatment or condition label on this specimen signifies: live attenuated yellow fever vaccine strain. This specimen was PBMCs, taken on the day of the yellow fever booster vaccination. The receptors originated from a man aged 25-45 years who received the YFV17D yellow fever vaccine.

The DNA for the CDR3 is TGTGCCAGCAGTTTTGGACAGTCCTATAATTCACCCCTCCACTTT. Protein sequence: CASSFGQSYNSPLHF. The V gene is TRBV12-3 or TRBV12-4, the J gene TRBJ1-6; tentatively, D is TRBD1 (6 bases). The ends were cut back, 3 bases at V and 1 base at J, with 7 bases in the middle. CDR3 length equals 15 residues.

This clonotype was counted only a few times. The rearrangement links TRBV3-1 to TRBJ1-1; the D is unclear. Trimming stripped 2 bases from V and 10 bases from J, with 8 bases between. The length of the CDR3 is 11 residues. In germline, CDR1 is LGHDT, CDR2 YNNKEL (reference sequence). CDR3 loop: CASSQLNVAFF. The CDR3, as DNA: TGTGCCAGCAGCCAACTAAATGTAGCTTTCTTT. Complete variable domain (other parts from reference TRBV3-1 and TRBJ1-1): DTAVSQTPKYLVTQMGNDKSIKCEQNLGHDTMYWYKQDSKKFLKIMFSYNNKELIINETVPNRFSPKSPDKAHLNLHINSLELGDSAVYFCASSQLNVAFFGQGTRLTVV.

This clonotype occurred a few times. V is TRBV30 and J is TRBJ2-3, with 7 nucleotides matching TRBD2. Trimming removed 2 bases from V and 6 bases from J; junction bases left unmatched: 11. This CDR3 region has 15 residues. Germline V CDR1 and CDR2: GTSNPN, SVGIG (reference sequence). CDR3 sequence reads: CAWSPRGLRSDTQYF. The CDR3 nucleotides are TGTGCCTGGAGTCCCCGGGGACTAAGGTCGGATACGCAGTATTTT.

The V call is TRBV10-3, the J call TRBJ1-2; weak D call: TRBD1 (6 bases). In germline, CDR1 is ENHRY, CDR2 SYGVKD. This CDR3 has 13 amino acids. V was cut by 6 bases and J by 2 bases, with 10 bases left in between. This chain's CDR3 is CAIRAGENYGYTF. CDR3 nucleotide sequence: TGTGCCATCAGGGCAGGGGAGAACTATGGCTACACCTTC.

The sample holds many counts of this clonotype. The rearrangement uses TRBV12-3 or TRBV12-4 and TRBJ2-7; the match to TRBD1 covers 10 bases. With V trimmed by 8 bases and J by 2 bases, 3 bases remained unmatched. This CDR3 contains 13 residues. The DNA for the CDR3 is TGTGCCAGCGGGACAGGGGTCCCCTACGAGCAGTACTTC. This gives the protein CASGTGVPYEQYF.

The genes are TRBV2 and TRBJ2-3, with no clear D. Germline CDR1 reads SNHLY; CDR2 reads FYNNEI. This CDR3 has 14 amino acids. Between the trimmed V and J ends, which lost 1 base and 0 bases, there was a span of 5 bases. CDR3 region: CASSEVSSTDTQYF. CDR3 DNA sequence: TGTGCCAGCAGTGAAGTTTCTAGCACAGATACGCAGTATTTT.

V is TRBV29-1 and J is TRBJ1-2; no clear D gene. Germline assignment: CDR1 SQVTM and CDR2 ANQGSEA. Trimming took off 4 bases at V and 7 bases at J, with 13 bases between the two ends. The CDR3 length is 12 residues. In DNA, the CDR3 is TGCAGCGTTGGGGCCTCCGCGAGTGGCTACACCTTC. It yields the protein CSVGASASGYTF.

The CDR3 DNA is TGCAGTGCTGGTAGCGGGAGCATCTACAATGAGCAGTTCTTC. Its translation is CSAGSGSIYNEQFF. The V call is TRBV20-1, the J call TRBJ2-1, with TRBD2 identical over 9 bases. Trimming took 5 bases from V and 3 from J; bases not matched to a gene: 5. Germline V gene lookup returns CDR1 DFQATT and CDR2 SNEGSKA (reference sequence). The CDR3 length is 14 residues.

The sample holds a few counts of this clonotype. The gene calls are TRBV2 and TRBJ2-1, with D possibly matching TRBD2 (5 bases). Germline values: CDR1 SNHLY, CDR2 FYNNEI. Trimming cost V 5 bases and J 2 bases, with 13 bases left between them. The CDR3 length is 15 residues. This CDR3 reads CASSKSGTTYNEQFF. The CDR3 region has the DNA TGTGCCAGCAGTAAGAGCGGTACTACCTACAATGAGCAGTTCTTC.